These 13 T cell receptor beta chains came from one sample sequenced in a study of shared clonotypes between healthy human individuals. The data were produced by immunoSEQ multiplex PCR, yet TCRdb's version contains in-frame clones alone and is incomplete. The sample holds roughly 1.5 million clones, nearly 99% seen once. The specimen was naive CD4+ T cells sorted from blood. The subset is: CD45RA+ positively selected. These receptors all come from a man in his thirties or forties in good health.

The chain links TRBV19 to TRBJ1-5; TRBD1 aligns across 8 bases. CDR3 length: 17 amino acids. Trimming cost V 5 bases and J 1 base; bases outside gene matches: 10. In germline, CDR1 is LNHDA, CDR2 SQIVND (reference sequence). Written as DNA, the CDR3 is TGTGCCAGTAGTCCGTCGACAGGGGCGGGCAGCAATCAGCCCCAGCATTTT. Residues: CASSPSTGAGSNQPQHF. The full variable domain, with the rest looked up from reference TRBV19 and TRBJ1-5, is DGGITQSPKYLFRKEGQNVTLSCEQNLNHDAMYWYRQDPGQGLRLIYYSQIVNDFQKGDIAEGYSVSREKKESFPLTVTSAQKNPTAFYLCASSPSTGAGSNQPQHFGDGTRLSIL.

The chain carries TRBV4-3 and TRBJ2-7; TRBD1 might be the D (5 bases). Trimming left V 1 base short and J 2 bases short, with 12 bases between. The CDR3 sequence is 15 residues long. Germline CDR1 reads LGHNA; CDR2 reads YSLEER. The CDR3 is CASSQVRQGTYEQYF. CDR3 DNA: TGCGCCAGCAGCCAAGTACGGCAGGGAACCTACGAGCAGTACTTC.

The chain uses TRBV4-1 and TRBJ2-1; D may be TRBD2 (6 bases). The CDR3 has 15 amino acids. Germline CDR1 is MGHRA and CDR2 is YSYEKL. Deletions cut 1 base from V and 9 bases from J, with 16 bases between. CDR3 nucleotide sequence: TGCGCCAGCAGCCAAGGCGGGGCCTATATCTTTGAGCAGTTCTTC. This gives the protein CASSQGGAYIFEQFF.

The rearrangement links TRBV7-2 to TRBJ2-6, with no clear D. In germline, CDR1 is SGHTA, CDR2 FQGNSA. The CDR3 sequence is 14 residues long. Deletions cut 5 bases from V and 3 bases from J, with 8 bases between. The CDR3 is CASSEQHGANVLTF. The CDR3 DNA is TGTGCCAGCAGCGAGCAGCATGGGGCCAACGTCCTGACTTTC.

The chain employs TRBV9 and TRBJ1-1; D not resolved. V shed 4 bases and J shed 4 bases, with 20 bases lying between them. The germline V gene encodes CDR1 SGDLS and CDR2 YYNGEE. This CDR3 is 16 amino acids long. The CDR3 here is CASSRRALGRVTEAFF. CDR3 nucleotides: TGTGCCAGCAGCCGCCGAGCCCTGGGGAGGGTCACTGAAGCTTTCTTT. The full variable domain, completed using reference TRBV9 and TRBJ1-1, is DSGVTQTPKHLITATGQRVTLRCSPRSGDLSVYWYQQSLDQGLQFLIQYYNGEERAKGNILERFSAQQFPDLHSELNLSSLELGDSALYFCASSRRALGRVTEAFFGQGTRLTVV.

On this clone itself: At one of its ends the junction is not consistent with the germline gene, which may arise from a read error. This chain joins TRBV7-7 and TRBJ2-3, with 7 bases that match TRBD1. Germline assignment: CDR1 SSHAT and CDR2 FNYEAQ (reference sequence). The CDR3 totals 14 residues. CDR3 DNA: TGTGCTAGCAGCCAGACAGGGAGCACAGATACGCAGTATTTT. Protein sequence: CASSQTGSTDTQYF.

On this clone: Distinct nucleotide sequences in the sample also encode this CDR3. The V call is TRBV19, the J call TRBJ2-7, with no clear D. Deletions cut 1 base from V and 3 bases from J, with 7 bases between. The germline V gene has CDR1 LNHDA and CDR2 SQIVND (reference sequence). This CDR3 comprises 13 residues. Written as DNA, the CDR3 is TGTGCCAGTAGTATAGTGGGCAGCTACGAGCAGTACTTC. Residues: CASSIVGSYEQYF.

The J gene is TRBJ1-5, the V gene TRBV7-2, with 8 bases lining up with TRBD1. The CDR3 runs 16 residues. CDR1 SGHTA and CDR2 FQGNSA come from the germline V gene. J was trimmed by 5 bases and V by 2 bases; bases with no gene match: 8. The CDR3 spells CASSLRGQGVDQPQHF. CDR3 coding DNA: TGTGCCAGCAGCTTACGCGGACAGGGTGTGGATCAGCCCCAGCATTTT.

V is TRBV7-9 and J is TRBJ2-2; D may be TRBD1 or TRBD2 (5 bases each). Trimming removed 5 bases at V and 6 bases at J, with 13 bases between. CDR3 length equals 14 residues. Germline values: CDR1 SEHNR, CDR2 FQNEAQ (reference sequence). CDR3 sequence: CASSLAGTSGELFF. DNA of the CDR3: TGTGCCAGCAGCCTGGCCGGGACCTCCGGGGAGCTGTTTTTT.

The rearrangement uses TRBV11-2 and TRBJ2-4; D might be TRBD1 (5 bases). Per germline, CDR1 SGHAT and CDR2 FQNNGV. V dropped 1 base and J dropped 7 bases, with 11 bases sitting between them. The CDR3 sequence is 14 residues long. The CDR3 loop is CASSLGTGPNIQYF. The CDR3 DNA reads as TGTGCCAGCAGCTTAGGAACAGGTCCGAACATTCAGTACTTC.

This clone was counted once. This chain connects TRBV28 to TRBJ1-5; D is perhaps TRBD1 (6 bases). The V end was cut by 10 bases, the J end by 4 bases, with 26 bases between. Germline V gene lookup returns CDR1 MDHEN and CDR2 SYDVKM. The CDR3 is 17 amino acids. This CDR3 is CAITTTQGLIGNQPQHF. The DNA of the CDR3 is TGTGCCATTACGACTACACAGGGATTAATAGGGAATCAGCCCCAGCATTTT.

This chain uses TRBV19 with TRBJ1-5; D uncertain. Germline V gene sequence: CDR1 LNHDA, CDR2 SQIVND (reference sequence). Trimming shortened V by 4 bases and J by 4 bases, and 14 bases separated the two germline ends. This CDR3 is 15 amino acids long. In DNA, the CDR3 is TGTGCCAGTAGTAAGCCGGTGACCGATAATCAGCCCCAGCATTTT. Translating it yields CASSKPVTDNQPQHF.

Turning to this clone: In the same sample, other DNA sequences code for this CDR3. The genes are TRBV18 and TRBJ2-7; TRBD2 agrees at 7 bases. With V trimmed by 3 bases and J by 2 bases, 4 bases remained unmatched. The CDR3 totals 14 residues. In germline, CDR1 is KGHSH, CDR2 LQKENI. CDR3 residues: CASSPGGLPYEQYF. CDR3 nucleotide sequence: TGTGCCAGCTCACCGGGGGGACTACCCTACGAGCAGTACTTC.